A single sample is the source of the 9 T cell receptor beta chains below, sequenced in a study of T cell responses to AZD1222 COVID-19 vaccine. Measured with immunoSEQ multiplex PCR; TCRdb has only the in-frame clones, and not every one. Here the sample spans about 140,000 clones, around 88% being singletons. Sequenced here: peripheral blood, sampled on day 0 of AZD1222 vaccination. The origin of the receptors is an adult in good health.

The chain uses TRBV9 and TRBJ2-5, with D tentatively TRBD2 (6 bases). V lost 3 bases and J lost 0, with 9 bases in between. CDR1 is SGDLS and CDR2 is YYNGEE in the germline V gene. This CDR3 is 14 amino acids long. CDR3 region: CASSGLADQETQYF. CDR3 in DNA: TGTGCCAGCAGCGGGTTAGCGGACCAAGAGACCCAGTACTTC.

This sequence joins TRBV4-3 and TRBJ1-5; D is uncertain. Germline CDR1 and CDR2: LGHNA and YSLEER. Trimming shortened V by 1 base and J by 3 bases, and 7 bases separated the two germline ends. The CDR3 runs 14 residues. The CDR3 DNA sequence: TGCGCCAGCAGCCAAGGTACAATCAATCAGCCCCAGCATTTT. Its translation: CASSQGTINQPQHF.

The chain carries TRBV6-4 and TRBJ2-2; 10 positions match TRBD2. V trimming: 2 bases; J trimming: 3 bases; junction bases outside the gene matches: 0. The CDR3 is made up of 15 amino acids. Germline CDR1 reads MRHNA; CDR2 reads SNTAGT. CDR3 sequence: CASSDGTSDTGELFF. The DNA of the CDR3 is TGTGCCAGCAGTGACGGGACTAGCGACACCGGGGAGCTGTTTTTT.

The CDR3 region has the DNA TGTGCCATCAGTGAGAACGTGGGACGGTCGAACACCGGGGAGCTGTTTTTT. Amino acids: CAISENVGRSNTGELFF. V and J are TRBV10-3 and TRBJ2-2, with D possibly being TRBD1 or TRBD2 (5 bases each). From germline, CDR1 is ENHRY and CDR2 SYGVKD. Trimming cost V 2 bases and J 0 bases, with 13 bases left between them. The CDR3 spans 17 residues.

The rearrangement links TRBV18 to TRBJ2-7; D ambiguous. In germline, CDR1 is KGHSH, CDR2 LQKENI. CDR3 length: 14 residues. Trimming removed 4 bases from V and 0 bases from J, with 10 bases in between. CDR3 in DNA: TGTGCCAGCTCACGAGGCCCTGACTCCTACGAGCAGTACTTC. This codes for CASSRGPDSYEQYF.

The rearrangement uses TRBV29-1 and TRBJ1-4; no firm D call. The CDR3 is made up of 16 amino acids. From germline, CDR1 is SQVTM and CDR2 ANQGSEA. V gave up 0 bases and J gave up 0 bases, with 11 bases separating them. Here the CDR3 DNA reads TGCAGCGTTGAAGATCCTCAAACAGCAACTAATGAAAAACTGTTTTTT. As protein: CSVEDPQTATNEKLFF.

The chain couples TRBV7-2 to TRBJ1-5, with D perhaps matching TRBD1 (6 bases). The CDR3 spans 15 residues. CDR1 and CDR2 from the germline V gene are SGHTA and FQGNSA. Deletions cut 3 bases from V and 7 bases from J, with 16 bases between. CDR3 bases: TGTGCCAGCAGCTTCCCCGGGGGGCTGGGGCAGCCCCAGCATTTT. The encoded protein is CASSFPGGLGQPQHF.

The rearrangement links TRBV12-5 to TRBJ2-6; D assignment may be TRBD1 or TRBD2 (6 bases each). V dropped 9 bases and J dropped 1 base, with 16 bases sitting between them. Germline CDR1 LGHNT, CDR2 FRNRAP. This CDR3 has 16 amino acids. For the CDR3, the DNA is TGTGCTAGGGAGGGGGTTAGCGAGTCTGGGGCCAACGTCCTGACTTTC. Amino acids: CAREGVSESGANVLTF. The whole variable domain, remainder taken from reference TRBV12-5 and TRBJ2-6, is DARVTQTPRHKVTEMGQEVTMRCQPILGHNTVFWYRQTMMQGLELLAYFRNRAPLDDSGMPKDRFSAEMPDATLATLKIQPSEPRDSAVYFCAREGVSESGANVLTFGAGSRLTVL.

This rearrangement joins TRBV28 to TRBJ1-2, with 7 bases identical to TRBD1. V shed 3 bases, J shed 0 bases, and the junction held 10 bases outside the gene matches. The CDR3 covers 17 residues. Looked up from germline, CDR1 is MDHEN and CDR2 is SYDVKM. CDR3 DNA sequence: TGTGCCAGCAGTTTGGAGCGGGACAGTCGTACTAACTATGGCTACACCTTC. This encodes CASSLERDSRTNYGYTF.